The next 32 T cell receptor beta chains were all read from a single sample in a study of control samples from healthy donors and cancer patients. The repertoire was sequenced with immunoSEQ multiplex PCR; TCRdb's copy has only in-frame clones and lacks some. The data show under 450,000 clones, around nine tenths seen once. The specimen was PBMCs. Every receptor here comes from a man aged 35-49 years with head and neck cancer.

V is TRBV6-5 and J is TRBJ2-7, with 7 bases identical to TRBD2. CDR1 MNHEY and CDR2 SVGAGI come from the germline V gene. With V trimmed by 2 bases and J by 7 bases, 8 bases remained unmatched. This CDR3 region has 14 residues. The chain's CDR3 is CASSYLAGAEEQYF. The DNA of the CDR3 is TGTGCCAGCAGTTACCTGGCGGGAGCAGAAGAGCAGTACTTC.

The rearrangement links TRBV13 to TRBJ1-1, with a weak D call TRBD1 (6 bases). V lost 4 bases and J 1 base, leaving 13 bases between the germline ends. Germline values: CDR1 PRHDT, CDR2 FYEKMQ (reference sequence). The CDR3 sequence is 15 residues long. The CDR3 DNA reads TGTGCCAGCAGCTCCAAGGAACAGGGGAACACTGAAGCTTTCTTT. This encodes CASSSKEQGNTEAFF. The full variable domain, completed using reference TRBV13 and TRBJ1-1, is AAGVIQSPRHLIKEKRETATLKCYPIPRHDTVYWYQQGPGQDPQFLISFYEKMQSDKGSIPDRFSAQQFSDYHSELNMSSLELGDSALYFCASSSKEQGNTEAFFGQGTRLTVV.

This chain links TRBV6-4 with TRBJ2-2, with D possibly being TRBD1 (5 bases). This CDR3 comprises 16 residues. Looked up from germline, CDR1 is MRHNA and CDR2 is SNTAGT. The V gene lost 5 bases and the J gene lost 4 bases, with 17 bases spanning the gap. Here the CDR3 DNA reads TGTGCCAGCAGTAAGATGGGAACAGGAGTCACCGGGGAGCTGTTTTTT. Protein product: CASSKMGTGVTGELFF.

This clone showed up just once. This sequence joins TRBV4-2 and TRBJ2-7; 10 nucleotides agree with TRBD2. The CDR3 extends over 16 amino acids. J lost 4 bases, V lost 0 bases, and 6 bases had no gene match. Per the germline V gene, CDR1 is LGHNA and CDR2 is YNFKEQ. This CDR3 reads CASSQEGLAGEYEQYF. CDR3 DNA: TGTGCCAGCAGCCAAGAAGGGCTAGCGGGGGAATACGAGCAGTACTTC.

This chain links TRBV9 with TRBJ1-5, with D unclear. The germline V gene has CDR1 SGDLS and CDR2 YYNGEE. V gave up 0 bases and J gave up 0 bases, with 4 bases separating them. The CDR3 length is 14 residues. CDR3 sequence: CASSVDSSNQPQHF. The DNA of the CDR3 is TGTGCCAGCAGCGTAGACAGTAGCAATCAGCCCCAGCATTTT.

The gene calls are TRBV29-1 and TRBJ1-2, with 8 bases that match TRBD1. CDR3 length equals 11 residues. J lost 8 bases, V lost 6 bases, and 5 bases had no gene match. CDR1 and CDR2 from the germline V gene are SQVTM and ANQGSEA. The CDR3 DNA sequence: TGCAGCGTAAGGACAGGGCAAGGCTACACCTTC. It codes for CSVRTGQGYTF.

The chain joins TRBV6-4 to TRBJ1-6, with a tentative D call TRBD1 (5 bases). The CDR3 contains 13 residues. Germline CDR1 and CDR2: MRHNA and SNTAGT. V lost 6 bases and J 11 bases, leaving 14 bases between the germline ends. The CDR3 DNA follows: TGTGCCAGCAGCCCCCAACCGGGGGCACCCCTCCACTTT. Encoded protein: CASSPQPGAPLHF.

The gene calls are TRBV3-1 (or the pseudogene TRBV3-2) and TRBJ1-1; no firm D call. Germline V lookup: CDR1 LGHDT, CDR2 YNNKEL (reference sequence). CDR3 length: 14 amino acids. Trimming cost V 1 base and J 6 bases, with 12 bases left between them. DNA of the CDR3: TGTGCCAGCAGCCAAGCCGGCGGGGTGGCTGAAGCTTTCTTT. Its translation is CASSQAGGVAEAFF.

As for this clone: Distinct nucleotide sequences in the sample also encode this CDR3. The rearrangement uses TRBV28 and TRBJ1-1; D is uncertain. Trimming took 2 bases from V and 2 from J, leaving 3 bases between them. CDR1 is MDHEN, CDR2 SYDVKM, per germline. The CDR3 has 12 residues. CDR3 loop: CASSLGNTEAFF. For the CDR3, the DNA is TGTGCCAGCAGTTTAGGCAACACTGAAGCTTTCTTT. The variable domain in full, with the rest retrieved from reference TRBV28 and TRBJ1-1, is DVKVTQSSRYLVKRTGEKVFLECVQDMDHENMFWYRQDPGLGLRLIYFSYDVKMKEKGDIPEGYSVSREKKERFSLILESASTNQTSMYLCASSLGNTEAFFGQGTRLTVV.

This clone has a single count. This sequence joins TRBV11-2 and TRBJ1-1; perhaps TRBD1 as D (6 bases). Trimming took 1 base from V and 7 from J, leaving 13 bases between them. The CDR3 totals 14 residues. From germline, CDR1 is SGHAT and CDR2 FQNNGV. The CDR3, as DNA: TGTGCCAGCAGCTTAGTCACAGGGAGGGGTGAAGCTTTCTTT. It translates to CASSLVTGRGEAFF.

The genes are TRBV2 and TRBJ1-2; 9 bases map to TRBD1. Looked up from germline, CDR1 is SNHLY and CDR2 is FYNNEI. V lost 3 bases, J lost 2 bases, and 1 base stayed unmatched. The CDR3 consists of 14 residues. The CDR3 is CASSEGTGNYGYTF. CDR3 DNA sequence: TGTGCCAGCAGTGAGGGGACAGGGAACTATGGCTACACCTTC.

The V and J genes are TRBV28 and TRBJ1-1; perhaps TRBD1 as D (5 bases). Trimming took 7 bases from V and 1 from J, leaving 10 bases between them. Per the germline V gene, CDR1 is MDHEN and CDR2 is SYDVKM. There are 13 residues in the CDR3. CDR3 region: CASTSGPNTEAFF. Here the CDR3 DNA reads TGTGCCAGCACCTCAGGGCCGAACACTGAAGCTTTCTTT.

This clone was recorded only once. V is TRBV27 and J is TRBJ2-5; possible D gene TRBD1, 6 bases. V was trimmed by 6 bases and J by 5 bases, leaving 16 bases between them. This CDR3 is built from 14 residues. The germline V gene encodes CDR1 MNHEY and CDR2 SMNVEV (reference sequence). DNA of the CDR3: TGTGCCAGCAGCTTGGTCCAGGGGCCGGAGACCCAGTACTTC. This translates into CASSLVQGPETQYF.

The chain recombines TRBV2 with TRBJ2-1, with 9 positions matching TRBD2. J gave up 10 bases and V 7 bases, and 23 bases lay outside the gene matches. This CDR3 has 18 residues. Per the germline V gene, CDR1 is SNHLY and CDR2 is FYNNEI. This CDR3 is CASTEPPTTSGYPGEQFF. For the CDR3, the DNA is TGTGCCAGCACCGAACCCCCTACGACTAGCGGATACCCCGGGGAGCAGTTCTTC.

The chain has TRBV5-8 and TRBJ1-4, with 8 bases identical to TRBD1. Germline assignment: CDR1 SGHTS and CDR2 YDEGEE. The CDR3 runs to 17 residues. V lost 4 bases, J lost 5 bases, and 13 bases stayed unmatched. CDR3 residues: CASSLLGTGWENEKLFF. For the CDR3, the DNA is TGTGCCAGCAGCCTGTTGGGGACAGGTTGGGAGAATGAAAAACTGTTTTTT.

The chain joins TRBV5-6 to TRBJ2-3; 7 bases map to TRBD1. V was pared by 4 bases and J by 2 bases, with 7 bases of the junction left unmatched. Germline V gives CDR1 SGHDT, CDR2 YYEEEE. The CDR3 contains 15 residues. As DNA, the CDR3 is TGTGCCAGCAGCGGCACGGGACAGTACACAGATACGCAGTATTTT. Translated: CASSGTGQYTDTQYF.

The chain carries TRBV5-1 and TRBJ2-1; TRBD1 aligns across 7 bases. In germline, CDR1 is SGHRS, CDR2 YFSETQ. V trimming: 4 bases; J trimming: 9 bases; junction bases outside the gene matches: 4. This CDR3 is built from 12 residues. The CDR3 sequence is CASSLTGTEQFF. CDR3 in DNA: TGCGCCAGCAGCCTGACAGGGACTGAGCAGTTCTTC.

The rearrangement links TRBV5-1 to TRBJ2-3, with 7 bases lining up with TRBD2. In germline, CDR1 is SGHRS, CDR2 YFSETQ. CDR3 length: 16 amino acids. The junction had 8 bases not matched to a gene; V was cut back by 4 bases and J by 0 bases. The CDR3 here is CASSGEGRPSTDTQYF. The CDR3 nucleotides read TGCGCCAGCAGCGGGGAGGGCCGCCCTAGCACAGATACGCAGTATTTT.

This sequence joins TRBV7-9 and TRBJ2-2; 7 bases fit TRBD1. J lost 6 bases, V lost 6 bases, and 4 bases had no gene match. The length of the CDR3 is 13 residues. Looked up from germline, CDR1 is SEHNR and CDR2 is FQNEAQ (reference sequence). CDR3 in amino acids: CASSLQGSGELFF. CDR3 nucleotide sequence: TGTGCCAGCAGTTTACAGGGGTCCGGGGAGCTGTTTTTT.

The V and J genes are TRBV9 and TRBJ1-1; 7 bases line up with TRBD1. Germline V gene sequence: CDR1 SGDLS, CDR2 YYNGEE. This CDR3 spans 17 amino acids. With V trimmed by 1 base and J by 3 bases, 12 bases remained unmatched. DNA for the CDR3: TGTGCCAGCAGCGTAAATCAGGAGGCAGGGGGGGACACTGAAGCTTTCTTT. Translation: CASSVNQEAGGDTEAFF.

This chain connects TRBV6-5 to TRBJ1-3; maybe TRBD1 (5 bases). The CDR3 contains 13 residues. CDR1 and CDR2 from the germline V gene are MNHEY and SVGAGI. The V end lost 7 bases, the J end lost 2 bases, and 9 bases lay between the germline ends. The CDR3 protein is CASTQGTGNTIYF. CDR3 DNA sequence: TGTGCCAGCACCCAGGGAACTGGAAACACCATATATTTT.

The chain recombines TRBV6-6 with TRBJ1-2; 11 bases fit TRBD1. Per the germline V gene, CDR1 is MNHNY and CDR2 is SVGAGI (reference sequence). The trim removed 0 bases at V and 6 bases at J, leaving 3 bases unmatched. The CDR3 length is 15 residues. The CDR3 sequence is CASSYSLDRGHGYTF. CDR3 in DNA: TGTGCCAGCAGTTACTCCCTGGACAGGGGGCATGGCTACACCTTC.

Comments on this clone: Relative to the germline gene, one junction end is altered; a read error may explain this. The chain employs TRBV7-7 and TRBJ2-3, with unresolved D. The CDR3 length is 16 residues. Germline CDR1 is SSHAT and CDR2 is FNYEAQ (reference sequence). CDR3 in DNA: TGTGCTAGCAGCTTAGTCCCAACTACTAGCACAGATACGCAGTATTTT. It translates to CASSLVPTTSTDTQYF.

This clone was detected once. The chain carries TRBV27 and TRBJ2-2, with TRBD1 identical over 9 bases. With V trimmed by 5 bases and J by 3 bases, 7 bases remained unmatched. Germline assignment: CDR1 MNHEY and CDR2 SMNVEV (reference sequence). This CDR3 region has 16 residues. This CDR3 reads CASSPIGTGHTGELFF. The CDR3 DNA reads as TGTGCCAGCAGTCCGATCGGGACAGGGCACACCGGGGAGCTGTTTTTT.

V usage is TRBV11-2 and J usage is TRBJ1-3, with a possible D match to TRBD1 (5 bases). The CDR3 extends over 16 amino acids. The germline CDR1 and CDR2 sequences are SGHAT and FQNNGV. Trimming stripped 2 bases from V and 0 bases from J, with 11 bases between. This CDR3 is CASSLRQGDSGNTIYF. The CDR3, as DNA: TGTGCCAGCAGCTTAAGGCAGGGTGACTCTGGAAACACCATATATTTT. The full variable domain, in which reference TRBV11-2 and TRBJ1-3 provide the parts outside the CDR3, is EAGVAQSPRYKIIEKRQSVAFWCNPISGHATLYWYQQILGQGPKLLIQFQNNGVVDDSQLPKDRFSAERLKGVDSTLKIQPAKLEDSAVYLCASSLRQGDSGNTIYFGEGSWLTVV.

This chain uses TRBV5-1 with TRBJ2-1; TRBD2 agrees at 10 bases. The germline CDR1 and CDR2 sequences are SGHRS and YFSETQ. The CDR3 sequence is 17 residues long. The V and J ends lost 2 bases and 6 bases, in that order; junction bases with no gene match: 11. The CDR3 DNA follows: TGCGCCAGCAGCTTAACCCTAGCGGGAGCAGTAGGCAATGAGCAGTTCTTC. The encoded protein is CASSLTLAGAVGNEQFF.

This chain joins TRBV9 and TRBJ1-1; D unresolved. Trimming stripped 0 bases from V and 0 bases from J, with 6 bases between. This CDR3 has 14 residues. Germline V lookup: CDR1 SGDLS, CDR2 YYNGEE. CDR3 in amino acids: CASSVEVVNTEAFF. In DNA form, the CDR3 reads TGTGCCAGCAGCGTAGAGGTAGTGAACACTGAAGCTTTCTTT.

The rearrangement links TRBV18 to TRBJ2-2, with a possible D match to TRBD1 (6 bases). Germline V CDR1 and CDR2: KGHSH, LQKENI. CDR3 length: 17 amino acids. V lost 0 bases and J 0 bases, leaving 11 bases between the germline ends. CDR3: CASSPPGAGTNTGELFF. In nucleotides, the CDR3 is TGTGCCAGCTCACCACCGGGGGCGGGTACGAACACCGGGGAGCTGTTTTTT.

The chain employs TRBV2 and TRBJ1-1; TRBD1 might be the D (5 bases). V was cut by 6 bases and J by 5 bases, with 16 bases left in between. The germline gives CDR1 SNHLY, CDR2 FYNNEI. This CDR3 is 14 amino acids long. The CDR3 here is CASSPGTPTTEAFF. DNA for the CDR3: TGTGCCAGCAGCCCCGGGACGCCAACAACTGAAGCTTTCTTT.

This clone occurred once. The chain couples TRBV7-2 to TRBJ1-2; D call uncertain. Germline CDR1 is SGHTA and CDR2 is FQGNSA. With 1 base removed from V and 3 bases from J, the gap between germline ends came to 9 bases. The CDR3 is made up of 14 amino acids. In DNA, the CDR3 is TGTGCCAGCAGCTTAGGGATAGGGTACTATGGCTACACCTTC. Translated: CASSLGIGYYGYTF.

The chain employs TRBV19 and TRBJ2-1; TRBD2 matches 7 bases. V shed 4 bases and J 8 bases; nucleotides not matched to a gene: 11. The CDR3 is made up of 15 amino acids. CDR1 and CDR2 from the germline V gene are LNHDA and SQIVND (reference sequence). CDR3 coding DNA: TGTGCCAGTAGTAAGGGACTATTCCCCGGGGATGAGCAGTTCTTC. It is translated as CASSKGLFPGDEQFF.

This chain joins TRBV3-1 (or the pseudogene TRBV3-2) and TRBJ1-4; no firm D call. The germline V and J ends were trimmed by 3 bases and 3 bases, with 5 bases remaining between them. The germline V gene has CDR1 LGHDT and CDR2 YNNKEL (reference sequence). The length of the CDR3 is 13 residues. The CDR3 DNA reads as TGTGCCAGCAGCCACACCGCTAATGAAAAACTGTTTTTT. Protein product: CASSHTANEKLFF.